These 24 T cell receptor beta chains originate from one sample sequenced in a study of blood T cell repertoires in COVID-19. Repertoires were generated with immunoSEQ multiplex PCR, while TCRdb's copy carries only in-frame clones and drops some. The sample records about 80,000 clones, about 91% being singletons. The sequenced sample consisted of peripheral blood. The receptor set was obtained from a woman over 75 with acute or convalescent COVID-19.

This clone was counted a few times. The chain recombines TRBV12-3 or TRBV12-4 with TRBJ2-5; no reliable D call. CDR3 size: 12 residues. V was trimmed by 6 bases and J by 2 bases, leaving 7 bases between them. Here the CDR3 reads CASRTEQETQYF. CDR3 nucleotide sequence: TGTGCCAGCAGGACGGAGCAAGAGACCCAGTACTTC.

V is TRBV10-3 and J is TRBJ1-3, with 12 bases identical to TRBD1. The CDR3 has 13 amino acids. Germline lookup yields CDR1 ENHRY and CDR2 SYGVKD. Trimming removed 8 bases from V and 7 bases from J; junction bases left unmatched: 3. The CDR3 reads CAIRDRGQNTIYF. The CDR3 bases are TGTGCCATCCGGGACAGGGGGCAGAACACCATATATTTT.

This rearrangement joins TRBV10-3 to TRBJ1-2; no firm D call. V lost 0 bases, J lost 6 bases, and 11 bases lay in between. This CDR3 is 14 amino acids long. Germline CDR1 ENHRY, CDR2 SYGVKD. In nucleotides, the CDR3 is TGTGCCATCAGTGAGTCGTCCACTAGGGATGGCTACACCTTC. Translating it yields CAISESSTRDGYTF.

The chain joins TRBV19 to TRBJ1-3; D not certain. V was trimmed by 3 bases and J by 4 bases, leaving 4 bases between them. The CDR3 totals 12 residues. Germline V gene data show CDR1 as LNHDA and CDR2 as SQIVND (reference sequence). The CDR3 DNA reads TGTGCCAGTAGTATCTCCGGAAACACCATATATTTT. This gives the protein CASSISGNTIYF.

This clone occurred a few times. The CDR3 region is CASSQALSGNTIYF. CDR3 coding DNA: TGCGCCAGCAGTCAGGCCCTTTCTGGAAACACCATATATTTT. V usage is TRBV4-1 and J usage is TRBJ1-3; no firm D call. Germline V gene lookup returns CDR1 MGHRA and CDR2 YSYEKL. The CDR3 consists of 14 residues. The germline V and J ends were trimmed by 6 bases and 1 base, with 10 bases remaining between them.

J is TRBJ1-6 and V is TRBV9; TRBD1 might be the D (5 bases). From germline, CDR1 is SGDLS and CDR2 YYNGEE. The V end was cut by 2 bases, the J end by 6 bases, with 15 bases between. The CDR3 contains 16 residues. The CDR3 loop reads CASSVGAGTINSPLHF. CDR3 in DNA: TGTGCCAGCAGCGTTGGGGCCGGGACTATTAATTCACCCCTCCACTTT.

Here the CDR3 reads CASSPRSVHEQYF. The CDR3 DNA is TGTGCCAGCAGTCCGCGTTCGGTCCACGAGCAGTACTTC. The rearrangement uses TRBV2 and TRBJ2-7; D ambiguous. This CDR3 is built from 13 residues. Germline V gene lookup returns CDR1 SNHLY and CDR2 FYNNEI. V lost 5 bases and J 5 bases, leaving 13 bases between the germline ends. Supplemented by reference TRBV2 and TRBJ2-7, the full variable domain reads EPEVTQTPSHQVTQMGQEVILRCVPISNHLYFYWYRQILGQKVEFLVSFYNNEISEKSEIFDDQFSVERPDGSNFTLKIRSTKLEDSAMYFCASSPRSVHEQYFGPGTRLTVT.

The chain employs TRBV7-3 and TRBJ2-2; possible D gene TRBD1, 6 bases. The length of the CDR3 is 17 residues. The ends were cut back, 5 bases at V and 1 base at J, with 17 bases in the middle. Germline V lookup: CDR1 SGHTA, CDR2 FQGTGA. The CDR3 nucleotides read TGTGCCAGCAGCATGTATTCCGGGACAATGAACACCGGGGAGCTGTTTTTT. Its translation: CASSMYSGTMNTGELFF.

This sequence joins TRBV9 and TRBJ2-1, with 9 bases identical to TRBD2. The germline V gene has CDR1 SGDLS and CDR2 YYNGEE. The CDR3 extends over 16 amino acids. The V segment lost 1 base and the J segment 0 bases; nucleotides outside the gene matches: 2. CDR3: CASSVLAGSSYNEQFF. In nucleotides, the CDR3 is TGTGCCAGCAGCGTACTAGCGGGGAGCTCCTACAATGAGCAGTTCTTC. The variable domain in full, with the rest retrieved from reference TRBV9 and TRBJ2-1, is DSGVTQTPKHLITATGQRVTLRCSPRSGDLSVYWYQQSLDQGLQFLIQYYNGEERAKGNILERFSAQQFPDLHSELNLSSLELGDSALYFCASSVLAGSSYNEQFFGPGTRLTVL.

The chain uses TRBV9 and TRBJ1-3; D gene unclear. Trimming stripped 0 bases from V and 0 bases from J, with 10 bases between. CDR3 length equals 16 residues. Looked up from germline, CDR1 is SGDLS and CDR2 is YYNGEE. CDR3 sequence (DNA): TGTGCCAGCAGCGTAGACGGAGGGCGCTCTGGAAACACCATATATTTT. It translates to CASSVDGGRSGNTIYF.

The J gene is TRBJ1-1, the V gene TRBV7-8, with a possible D match to TRBD1 (6 bases). CDR1 is SGHVS, CDR2 FQNEAQ, per germline. The CDR3 totals 13 residues. Trimming took off 6 bases at V and 1 base at J, with 9 bases between the two ends. CDR3 DNA: TGTGCCAGCAGTCAGGACAGGAACACTGAAGCTTTCTTT. Translating it yields CASSQDRNTEAFF.

The chain carries TRBV11-3 and TRBJ2-1, with 13 bases lining up with TRBD2. The germline gives CDR1 SGHNT, CDR2 YENEEA. With V trimmed by 5 bases and J by 9 bases, 4 bases remained unmatched. This CDR3 region has 14 residues. The DNA for the CDR3 is TGTGCCAGCAGCATCACTAGCGGGAGGGGTGAGCAGTTCTTC. The encoded protein is CASSITSGRGEQFF.

The V gene is TRBV7-3, the J gene TRBJ2-3; TRBD1 might be the D (6 bases). The germline gives CDR1 SGHTA, CDR2 FQGTGA. V was clipped by 5 bases and J by 4 bases, with 10 bases between them. The CDR3 covers 13 residues. The CDR3 loop reads CASSPTGPDTQYF. Here the CDR3 DNA reads TGTGCCAGCAGCCCTACAGGGCCAGATACGCAGTATTTT.

The rearrangement joins TRBV5-1 to TRBJ1-1; D unclear. The germline CDR1 and CDR2 sequences are SGHRS and YFSETQ. The CDR3 extends over 13 amino acids. Trimming took off 0 bases at V and 0 bases at J, with 3 bases between the two ends. Here the CDR3 reads CASSLGVNTEAFF. DNA of the CDR3: TGCGCCAGCAGCTTGGGAGTGAACACTGAAGCTTTCTTT.

This clone has only one observation. The V call is TRBV10-3, the J call TRBJ2-2; 11 positions match TRBD1. This CDR3 is 18 amino acids long. V dropped 4 bases and J dropped 1; count of bases not matched to a gene: 8. Germline CDR1 and CDR2: ENHRY and SYGVKD. DNA of the CDR3: TGTGCCATCAGTGCTTCCCCGGGACAGGGGGAGAACACCGGGGAGCTGTTTTTT. Protein: CAISASPGQGENTGELFF.

The chain joins TRBV30 to TRBJ2-5; 7 bases agree with TRBD2. Trimming took 0 bases from V and 4 from J; bases not matched to a gene: 2. The germline V gene has CDR1 GTSNPN and CDR2 SVGIG (reference sequence). The length of the CDR3 is 13 residues. The CDR3: CAWSVGGTETQYF. The CDR3 nucleotides are TGTGCCTGGAGTGTGGGAGGGACAGAGACCCAGTACTTC. Combining the CDR3 with reference TRBV30 and TRBJ2-5 gives the whole variable domain SQTIHQWPATLVQPVGSPLSLECTVEGTSNPNLYWYRQAAGRGLQLLFYSVGIGQISSEVPQNLSASRPQDRQFILSSKKLLLSDSGFYLCAWSVGGTETQYFGPGTRLLVL.

J is TRBJ1-5 and V is TRBV7-8; possible D gene TRBD1, 5 bases. This CDR3 is built from 16 residues. V was shortened by 5 bases and J by 4 bases, with 18 bases between the two germline ends. CDR1 and CDR2 from the germline V gene are SGHVS and FQNEAQ. The CDR3 bases are TGTGCCAGCAGCCCGGGACTGTTCCCAGGGAATCAGCCCCAGCATTTT. This sequence encodes CASSPGLFPGNQPQHF.

V and J are TRBV5-4 and TRBJ2-7, with 10 bases aligning to TRBD1. This CDR3 has 15 residues. CDR1 and CDR2 (germline): SGHNT, YYREEE (reference sequence). The junction had 6 bases not matched to a gene; V was cut back by 3 bases and J by 3 bases. For the CDR3, the DNA is TGTGCCAGCAGCTACCCCGGGACAGGGGACTACGAGCAGTACTTC. It yields the protein CASSYPGTGDYEQYF.

The genes are TRBV20-1 and TRBJ2-1, with unresolved D. This CDR3 contains 13 residues. CDR1 is DFQATT, CDR2 SNEGSKA, per germline (reference sequence). V was clipped by 3 bases and J by 8 bases, with 14 bases between them. The CDR3 protein is CSASPPRGHEQFF. The CDR3 bases are TGCAGTGCTAGTCCCCCCCGTGGCCATGAGCAGTTCTTC.

The rearrangement joins TRBV19 to TRBJ1-5, with TRBD1 matching 7 bases. Germline-derived CDR1 and CDR2 are LNHDA and SQIVND (reference sequence). CDR3 length: 15 amino acids. The ends lost 0 bases at V and 7 bases at J; junction bases unmatched: 6. CDR3 coding DNA: TGTGCCAGTAGTATAGATCAGGGACAGTGGCAGCCCCAGCATTTT. Translating it yields CASSIDQGQWQPQHF. The full variable domain, its missing parts supplied by reference TRBV19 and TRBJ1-5, is DGGITQSPKYLFRKEGQNVTLSCEQNLNHDAMYWYRQDPGQGLRLIYYSQIVNDFQKGDIAEGYSVSREKKESFPLTVTSAQKNPTAFYLCASSIDQGQWQPQHFGDGTRLSIL.

This clone turned up a few times. The genes are TRBV6-6 and TRBJ2-3, with 11 bases matching TRBD2. Losses at the gene ends were 5 bases for V and 7 bases for J; bases not matched to a gene: 20. This CDR3 is built from 19 residues. The V gene's germline CDR1 is MNHNY and CDR2 SVGAGI (reference sequence). The CDR3 DNA reads TGTGCCAGCAGTCCTCAAGGGGGCCTACTAGCGGGGGCATCTTATACGCAGTATTTT. As protein: CASSPQGGLLAGASYTQYF.

The V gene is TRBV5-6, the J gene TRBJ2-3; D perhaps matches TRBD2 (6 bases). V lost 2 bases and J lost 0, with 13 bases in between. This CDR3 contains 16 residues. Germline V CDR1 and CDR2: SGHDT, YYEEEE. The CDR3 here is CASSLLSGVSTDTQYF. The DNA of the CDR3 is TGTGCCAGCAGCTTATTATCGGGGGTTAGCACAGATACGCAGTATTTT.

The gene calls are TRBV7-2 and TRBJ2-3; 10 bases line up with TRBD2. J lost 4 bases, V lost 4 bases, and 11 bases had no gene match. In germline, CDR1 is SGHTA, CDR2 FQGNSA. The CDR3 sequence is 17 residues long. The CDR3 sequence is CASSYRAGGGKSDTQYF. CDR3 sequence (DNA): TGTGCCAGCAGCTACCGAGCGGGGGGGGGAAAATCAGATACGCAGTATTTT.

The chain carries TRBV6-1 and TRBJ2-3; 8 positions match TRBD2. CDR3 length: 15 amino acids. V shed 3 bases and J 6 bases; nucleotides not matched to a gene: 8. CDR1 and CDR2 (germline): MNHNS, SASEGT. The CDR3 DNA reads as TGTGCCAGCAGTGACGTGGGCGGGAGGAGGGATACGCAGTATTTT. Protein product: CASSDVGGRRDTQYF.